This T cell receptor (beta chain) was recovered during a study of yellow fever vaccine responses in identical twins (dated by TCRdb to the late 2010s). Concerning the study at large: In identical twins, the study followed T cell clones that responded to the vaccine with precision. What the work shows at the level of the full study, not this receptor alone: According to the authors, the vaccine-induced T cell response in identical twins seemed to be partly convergent and partly specific to each individual.

Libraries were constructed by RT-PCR. Reads for this sample came from an Illumina HiSeq 2500. TCRdb itself trimmed the public reads at Q25 with fastp, ran MiXCR and retained productive beta chains. Each CDR3 protein gets just one entry, which takes the most common genes and DNA from the rows behind it. This sample gives 15,000 to 20,000 distinct CDR3 sequences in total; around three quarters of them show up just once. The ten largest account for 2% to 2.5% of the sample. Reading the germline V gene (reference sequence) gives CDR1 LGHDT and CDR2 YNNKEL. The CDR3 spans 15 residues, from the cysteine through the phenylalanine. Just the 45-base CDR3 DNA is kept, in frame starting at base 1. V sheds 4 bases and J sheds 3 bases, leaving 16 bases between their ends. This clonotype has only a few counts. Its antigen is not yet known. Per-nucleotide qualities are absent, and no much larger clonotype sits a single base away.

The TCR comes from a woman in her late teens or twenties who received the yellow fever vaccine. Donor details come from another sample of the same person, matched by shared clones. Specimen: T cells from blood (PBMCs), unsorted or a sorted subset (not recorded which), collected before or after yellow fever vaccination (not recorded which). Rearrangement joined TRBV3-1 to TRBJ2-7; 5 matching bases give a weak D call of TRBD1. The CDR3: CASSPRAGHIYEQYF. DNA sequence: TGTGCCAGCAGCCCTCGAGCAGGACATATCTACGAGCAGTACTTC.